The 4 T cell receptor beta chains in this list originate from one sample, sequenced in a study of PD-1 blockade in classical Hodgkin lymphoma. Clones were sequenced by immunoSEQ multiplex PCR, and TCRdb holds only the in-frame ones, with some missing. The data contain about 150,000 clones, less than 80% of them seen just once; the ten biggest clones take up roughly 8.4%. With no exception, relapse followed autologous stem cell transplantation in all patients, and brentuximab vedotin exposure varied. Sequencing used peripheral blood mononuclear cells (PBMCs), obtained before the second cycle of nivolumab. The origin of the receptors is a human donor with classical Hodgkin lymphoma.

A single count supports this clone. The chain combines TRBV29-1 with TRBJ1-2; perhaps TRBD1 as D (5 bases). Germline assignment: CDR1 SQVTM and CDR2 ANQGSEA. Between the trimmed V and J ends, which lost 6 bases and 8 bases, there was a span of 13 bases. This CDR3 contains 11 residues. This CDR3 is CSVRGAGGYTF. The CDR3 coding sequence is TGCAGCGTAAGGGGCGCGGGCGGCTACACCTTC.

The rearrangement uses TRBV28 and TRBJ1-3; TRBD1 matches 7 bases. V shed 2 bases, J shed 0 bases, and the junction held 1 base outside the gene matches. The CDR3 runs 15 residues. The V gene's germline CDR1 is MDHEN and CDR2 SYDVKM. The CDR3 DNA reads TGTGCCAGCAGTTTAGGGACAGCCTCTGGAAACACCATATATTTT. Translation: CASSLGTASGNTIYF.

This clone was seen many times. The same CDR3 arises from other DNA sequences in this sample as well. The CDR3 loop reads CASRQNNQPQHF. DNA of the CDR3: TGTGCCAGCCGACAGAACAATCAGCCCCAGCATTTT. V usage is TRBV2 and J usage is TRBJ1-5; a weak D match, TRBD1 (5 bases). The V end was cut by 8 bases, the J end by 3 bases, with 8 bases between. The CDR3 covers 12 residues. The germline gives CDR1 SNHLY, CDR2 FYNNEI.

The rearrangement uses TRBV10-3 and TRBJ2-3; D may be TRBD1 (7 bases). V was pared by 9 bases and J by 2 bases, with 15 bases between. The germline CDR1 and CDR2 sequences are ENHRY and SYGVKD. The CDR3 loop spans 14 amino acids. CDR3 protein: CAIRQGLNTDTQYF. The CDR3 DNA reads TGTGCCATTCGACAGGGACTCAACACAGATACGCAGTATTTT.